This is a list of T cell receptor beta chains from one sample in a study of blood T cell dynamics during melanoma immunotherapy. Sequencing used immunoSEQ multiplex PCR; TCRdb keeps in-frame clones, though not all of them. The sample comprises about 10,000 clones, about 83% of which are singletons, and 14% rests with the top ten. The source material was blood, sampled from a patient treated with checkpoint blockade. Receptors originate from a human donor with melanoma. Both conserved end residues are part of each CDR3. The order of the fields is D gene, clone size, V gene, J gene, CDR3 DNA, CDR3 protein. A D gene is named only where the DNA matches it firmly. Some rows mark clone size as missing; the rest say once, few, many or name a class of expanded clone.

>TRBD2|NA|TRBV6-5|TRBJ2-1
TGTGCCAGCAGTACTAGCGGGGGGTCCGCTGAGCAGTTCTTC
CASSTSGGSAEQFF
>NA|NA|TRBV7-2|TRBJ1-2
TGTGCCAGCAGCTTAGACGGAGGTCGGCCCGGCTACACCTTC
CASSLDGGRPGYTF
>NA|few|TRBV19|TRBJ1-1
TGTGCCAGTAGTCTTTCAGAGAACACTGAAGCTTTCTTT
CASSLSENTEAFF
>NA|NA|TRBV4-3|TRBJ2-6
TGCGCCAGCAGCTCAAGGGGGGCCGTTAGCTCTGGGGCCAACGTCCTGACTTTC
CASSSRGAVSSGANVLTF
>NA|NA|TRBV9|TRBJ2-7
TGTGCCAGCAGCGTAGAACCCCACTACGAGCAGTACTTC
CASSVEPHYEQYF
>NA|NA|TRBV7-2|TRBJ2-5
TGTGCCAGCAGCTTAGCGGGCCTTGGGGAGACCCAGTACTTC
CASSLAGLGETQYF
>NA|NA|TRBV6-5|TRBJ2-1
TGTGCCAGCAGTTACTCCGGCCCGTACAATGAGCAGTTCTTC
CASSYSGPYNEQFF
>NA|NA|TRBV11-3|TRBJ1-1
TGTGCCAGCAGCTCACAGGCTCTGAACACTGAAGCTTTCTTT
CASSSQALNTEAFF
>TRBD1|NA|TRBV4-1|TRBJ2-2
TGCGCCAGCAGCCAAGCGACAGGGGCGAACACCGGGGAGCTGTTTTTT
CASSQATGANTGELFF
>NA|NA|TRBV7-3|TRBJ1-1
TGTGCCAGCAGCTTCATGGATTCTAGGGGAATTGAAGCTTTCTTT
CASSFMDSRGIEAFF
>NA|NA|TRBV7-2|TRBJ1-2
TGTGCCAGCAGCTTAGAGGCGTTGTATGGCTACACCTTC
CASSLEALYGYTF
>NA|NA|TRBV7-7|TRBJ2-3
TGTGCCAGCAGCCAAAGGGAGGGGGACGGCACAGATACGCAGTATTTT
CASSQREGDGTDTQYF
>NA|NA|TRBV6-5|TRBJ1-6
TGTGCCAGCAGGGACCCTTCGAACCATTCACCCCTCCACTTT
CASRDPSNHSPLHF
>NA|NA|TRBV12-5|TRBJ2-2
TGTGCTAGTGGTTTGGTACGGGGTCCCGGGGAGCTGTTTTTT
CASGLVRGPGELFF
>TRBD1|once|TRBV7-7|TRBJ2-5
TGTGCCAGCAGCCGGGGACAGGGTTCGGCGGCCCAGTACTTC
CASSRGQGSAAQYF
>NA|NA|TRBV18|TRBJ2-1
TGTGCCAGCTCACCGGTTTCTCGCGGGGCTAGCTCCTACAATGAGCAGTTCTTC
CASSPVSRGASSYNEQFF
>NA|NA|TRBV20-1|TRBJ2-5
TGCAGTGCTAACGGGGCCGAGACCCAGTACTTC
CSANGAETQYF
>NA|NA|TRBV5-6|TRBJ1-1
TGTGCCAGCAGGGGGATGGGGTCAGGGCCGACGAACACTGAAGCTTTCTTT
CASRGMGSGPTNTEAFF
>TRBD1|NA|TRBV6-6|TRBJ1-2
TGTGCCAGCAGCCCCATACAGGGGCGAGGCTACACCTTC
CASSPIQGRGYTF
>TRBD2|NA|TRBV7-2|TRBJ2-1
TGTGCCAGCCAGACTAGCGGGGGGGCCTTGGCCAATGAGCAGTTCTTC
CASQTSGGALANEQFF
>NA|NA|TRBV4-3|TRBJ1-1
TGCGCCAGCAGCCAAGCAGTGGGGAGCACTGAAGCTTTCTTT
CASSQAVGSTEAFF
>NA|NA|TRBV21-1|TRBJ2-1
TGTGCCAGCAGCAAAAGCCCCAATGAGCAGTTCTTC
CASSKSPNEQFF
>NA|NA|TRBV13|TRBJ2-2
TGTGCCAGCAGCCCCCCAGGGGACTTTGGCACCGGGGAGCTGTTTTTT
CASSPPGDFGTGELFF
>TRBD2|few|TRBV6-1|TRBJ2-5
TGTGCCAGCAGTGAACTAGCGGGGGGGCCAGAGACCCAGTACTTC
CASSELAGGPETQYF
>NA|NA|TRBV19|TRBJ2-5
TGTGCCAGTAGTATCCGCTCGGGCCCCCAAGAGACCCAGTACTTC
CASSIRSGPQETQYF
>TRBD1|NA|TRBV18|TRBJ2-2
TGTGCCAGCTCACCCCTCGCCGACAGGGCGAGCGGGGAGCTGTTTTTT
CASSPLADRASGELFF
>TRBD1|NA|TRBV9|TRBJ2-1
TGTGCCAGCAGCGTAGGAGGGACAGGGGGAAAGGAGCAGTTCTTC
CASSVGGTGGKEQFF
>TRBD1|once|TRBV5-1|TRBJ2-2
TGCGCCAGCAGCCTGGAAGGGGGCAGGACCGGGGAGCTGTTTTTT
CASSLEGGRTGELFF
>NA|NA|TRBV7-6|TRBJ1-1
TGTGCCAGCAGCTTAGAACCCAATCTTGGCACTGAAGCTTTCTTT
CASSLEPNLGTEAFF
>NA|few|TRBV30|TRBJ1-5
TGTGCCTGGAGTGTAAGGGGCCCTAGCAATCAGCCCCAGCATTTT
CAWSVRGPSNQPQHF
>TRBD1|NA|TRBV7-2|TRBJ2-2
TGTGCCAGCAGCTTTAGTTGGACAGGGGGCACCGGGGAGCTGTTTTTT
CASSFSWTGGTGELFF
>NA|NA|TRBV16|TRBJ1-1
TGTGCCAGCAGCCAATCGGGGGGCACTGAAGCTTTCTTT
CASSQSGGTEAFF
>TRBD2|once|TRBV29-1|TRBJ2-3
TGCAGCGTGCGTTCTAGCGGGGGGACAGATACGCAGTATTTT
CSVRSSGGTDTQYF
>NA|NA|TRBV19|TRBJ1-5
TGTGCCAGTAGTAAGAGGGAAGGGGGCAATCAGCCCCAGCATTTT
CASSKREGGNQPQHF
>TRBD2|NA|TRBV7-9|TRBJ2-3
TGTGCCAGCAGCTTCCCACTAGCGGGGGGGACAGATACGCAGTATTTT
CASSFPLAGGTDTQYF
>NA|NA|TRBV9|TRBJ1-1
TGTGCCAGCAGCGTAGCTTGGACGGGGGAGGCTTTCTTT
CASSVAWTGEAFF
>TRBD1|NA|TRBV5-1|TRBJ2-6
TGCGCCAGCAGCTGGACAGGGGGCTCTGGGGCCAACGTCCTGACTTTC
CASSWTGGSGANVLTF
>TRBD2|NA|TRBV7-6|TRBJ2-3
TGTGCCAGCAGCTTAGCAGGGACTAGCGGGGGGGCTGGGACAGATACGCAGTATTTT
CASSLAGTSGGAGTDTQYF
>NA|NA|TRBV27|TRBJ2-5
TGTGCCAGCAGTTTAACCGGGGACGTAGGGACCCAGTACTTC
CASSLTGDVGTQYF
>TRBD2|NA|TRBV5-1|TRBJ2-1
TGCGCCAGCAGCTCAGGACTAGCGGGGCCACAAACGGTGGATGAGCAGTTCTTC
CASSSGLAGPQTVDEQFF
>TRBD1|NA|TRBV29-1|TRBJ1-2
TGCAGCGTTACCACAGGGGGCGAGGTGTCGGGTGGCTACACCTTC
CSVTTGGEVSGGYTF
>TRBD2|few|TRBV6-4|TRBJ2-3
TGTGCCAGCAGTGATGGTAGCGGGGGGGCAGATACGCAGTATTTT
CASSDGSGGADTQYF
>TRBD1|NA|TRBV29-1|TRBJ2-7
TGCAGCGTTGATCTGGGACAGGGGAGCTACGAGCAGTACTTC
CSVDLGQGSYEQYF
>NA|NA|TRBV5-4|TRBJ2-7
TGTGCCAGCAGCTTTTCAGTAAGGGGGGGGGCCTACGAGCAGTACTTC
CASSFSVRGGAYEQYF
>TRBD2|NA|TRBV11-3|TRBJ2-1
TGTGCCAGCAGCTTAGGGACTAGCGGGTACAATGAGCAGTTCTTC
CASSLGTSGYNEQFF
>NA|NA|TRBV27|TRBJ2-3
TGTGCCAGCAGTCCGGACCACACAGATACGCAGTATTTT
CASSPDHTDTQYF
>NA|once|TRBV27|TRBJ2-4
TGTGCCAGCAGAACAAGTGGGTCCAAAAACATTCAGTACTTC
CASRTSGSKNIQYF
>TRBD2|NA|TRBV7-2|TRBJ2-3
TGTGCCAGCAGCTGGACTAGCGGGGGGGCCGACACAGATACGCAGTATTTT
CASSWTSGGADTDTQYF
>NA|NA|TRBV6-9|TRBJ1-2
TGTGCCAGCAGCAAGAGAAGTATCCTAGACTATGGCTACACCTTC
CASSKRSILDYGYTF
>NA|NA|TRBV7-9|TRBJ2-1
TGTGCCAGCAGCTCGGACCCGGTGAATGAGCAGTTCTTC
CASSSDPVNEQFF
>TRBD1|NA|TRBV28|TRBJ2-5
TGTGCCAGCAGTCCCGGGACAGGGAGGGCTAAAGAGACCCAGTACTTC
CASSPGTGRAKETQYF
>TRBD1|NA|TRBV5-1|TRBJ2-3
TGCGCCAGCAGCTCGCGGACAGGGTCAGATACGCAGTATTTT
CASSSRTGSDTQYF
>TRBD1|NA|TRBV4-3|TRBJ2-1
TGCGCCAGCAGCCAAGGGTGGGACAGTTACAATGAGCAGTTCTTC
CASSQGWDSYNEQFF
>NA|NA|TRBV30|TRBJ2-3
TGTGCCTGGAGTGTACTGGGCACTACAGATACGCAGTATTTT
CAWSVLGTTDTQYF
>NA|NA|TRBV7-3|TRBJ2-5
TGTGCCAGCAGCGGGGCCGACCAAGAGACCCAGTACTTC
CASSGADQETQYF
>NA|NA|TRBV27|TRBJ2-3
TGTGCCAGCAGTTTATATTTACTTGCTAGCACAGATACGCAGTATTTT
CASSLYLLASTDTQYF
>TRBD1|NA|TRBV9|TRBJ1-2
TGTGCCAGCAGCGTAGGGCGACAGGGGGGAGGCTACACCTTC
CASSVGRQGGGYTF
>TRBD2|NA|TRBV10-2|TRBJ2-1
TGCGCCAGCATGGGACTAGCGGATGAGCAGTTCTTC
CASMGLADEQFF
>NA|NA|TRBV10-3|TRBJ2-3
TGTGCCACCCGGACGGGGACTAGCACAGATACGCAGTATTTT
CATRTGTSTDTQYF
>NA|NA|TRBV13|TRBJ1-1
TGTGCCAGCAGCTTACCTACAAGACAGGATGAAGCTTTCTTT
CASSLPTRQDEAFF